These 18 T cell receptor beta chains were sequenced from one sample in a study of Graves' ophthalmopathy and Graves' hyperthyroidism. Amplification of TCR beta CDR3 regions used RNA transcripts. HTBI primers served in a first-round RT-PCR, which a second-round multiplex PCR followed. TCRdb called the multiplex PCR reads again in MiXCR, with one record for every CDR3 protein. The table lists almost 400,000 distinct CDR3 sequences, around 20% of them singletons. The specimen was peripheral blood. These receptors were taken from a woman aged 18-30 years with Graves' ophthalmopathy.

At least ten counts were recorded for this clonotype. The chain employs TRBV11-2 and TRBJ1-1; 9 bases are shared with TRBD1. The CDR3 has 17 residues. Germline V CDR1 and CDR2: SGHAT, FQNNGV. The ends lost 1 base at V and 5 bases at J; junction bases unmatched: 11. This CDR3 is CASSLVTGGGRSTEAFF. For the CDR3, the DNA is TGTGCCAGCAGCTTAGTGACAGGGGGAGGAAGGAGTACTGAAGCTTTCTTT.

This clonotype was observed at least ten times. This rearrangement joins TRBV12-3 or TRBV12-4 to TRBJ1-1; D might be TRBD1 (5 bases). The ends were cut back, 6 bases at V and 5 bases at J, with 28 bases in the middle. This CDR3 region has 18 residues. CDR3 nucleotide sequence: TGTGCCAGCAGGCCCTACCCGTTTGACAGCTCCGCGAGAACTGAAGCTTTCTTT. This translates into CASRPYPFDSSARTEAFF.

This clonotype was seen repeatedly, ten times or more. V is TRBV12-3 or TRBV12-4 and J is TRBJ1-1; D gene ambiguous. V gave up 6 bases and J gave up 7 bases, with 9 bases separating them. The CDR3 runs 11 residues. In DNA, the CDR3 is TGTGCCAGCAGGCGGGGTGGTGAAGCTTTCTTT. Translation gives CASRRGGEAFF.

This chain links TRBV20-1 with TRBJ2-7; D uncertain. Germline V gene lookup returns CDR1 DFQATT and CDR2 SNEGSKA (reference sequence). The CDR3 totals 12 residues. V was pared by 0 bases and J by 9 bases, with 12 bases between. CDR3 in amino acids: CSARDPHNRQYF. The CDR3 DNA sequence: TGCAGTGCTAGAGATCCCCACAATCGGCAGTACTTC.

The CDR3 sequence is CASSLSGTPAEEQYF. CDR3 DNA: TGTGCCAGCAGCCTCTCCGGGACCCCGGCGGAAGAGCAGTACTTC. The V and J genes are TRBV7-2 and TRBJ2-7, with D tentatively TRBD1 or TRBD2 (5 bases each). In germline, CDR1 is SGHTA, CDR2 FQGNSA. The V end was cut by 5 bases, the J end by 7 bases, with 21 bases between. CDR3 length: 15 residues.

At least ten counts were recorded for this clonotype. The CDR3 sequence is CASSIRGSGQGQETQYF. CDR3 nucleotides: TGTGCCAGTAGTATTAGGGGCTCTGGACAGGGTCAAGAGACCCAGTACTTC. The chain links TRBV19 to TRBJ2-5; 8 nucleotides line up with TRBD1. This CDR3 has 17 residues. Germline lookup yields CDR1 LNHDA and CDR2 SQIVND (reference sequence). With 3 bases clipped from V and 2 bases from J, the junction kept 11 bases outside the gene matches. The whole variable domain, remainder taken from reference TRBV19 and TRBJ2-5, is DGGITQSPKYLFRKEGQNVTLSCEQNLNHDAMYWYRQDPGQGLRLIYYSQIVNDFQKGDIAEGYSVSREKKESFPLTVTSAQKNPTAFYLCASSIRGSGQGQETQYFGPGTRLLVL.

This chain joins TRBV30 and TRBJ2-1; D may be TRBD2 (6 bases). Germline CDR1 and CDR2: GTSNPN and SVGIG (reference sequence). V was shortened by 2 bases and J by 3 bases, with 11 bases between the two germline ends. The CDR3 has 14 amino acids. The CDR3 sequence is CAWSRDSNYNEQFF. The CDR3 coding sequence is TGTGCCTGGAGTAGGGACTCCAACTACAATGAGCAGTTCTTC.

This clonotype has ten or more counts. V gene TRBV20-1 combines with J gene TRBJ2-5; 8 nucleotides line up with TRBD2. Germline CDR1 is DFQATT and CDR2 is SNEGSKA (reference sequence). J lost 5 bases, V lost 0 bases, and 11 bases had no gene match. The CDR3 sequence is 16 residues long. In DNA form, the CDR3 reads TGCAGTGCTAGAGATACCAGCGGGAGTGTAATCGAGACCCAGTACTTC. Translated, it gives CSARDTSGSVIETQYF.

This clonotype appeared many times. The rearrangement joins TRBV6-5 to TRBJ2-5, with TRBD1 matching 7 bases. Losses at the gene ends were 2 bases for V and 5 bases for J; bases not matched to a gene: 5. This CDR3 spans 14 amino acids. CDR1 is MNHEY, CDR2 SVGAGI, per germline. DNA for the CDR3: TGTGCCAGCAGTTACCCGGACAGGACGGAGACCCAGTACTTC. Encoded protein: CASSYPDRTETQYF.

This clonotype appeared many times. The chain recombines TRBV5-1 with TRBJ1-5, with D perhaps TRBD1 (6 bases). Germline V lookup: CDR1 SGHRS, CDR2 YFSETQ. The CDR3 length is 18 residues. V lost 4 bases to trimming and J lost 1 base, with 21 bases between them. The CDR3 is CASSPGVPDRISNQPQHF. CDR3 nucleotides: TGCGCCAGCAGCCCCGGGGTCCCCGACAGGATCAGCAATCAGCCCCAGCATTTT.

This clonotype was observed at least ten times. This sequence joins TRBV27 and TRBJ1-2, with D unresolved. The V and J ends lost 0 bases and 12 bases respectively, with 26 bases between them. This CDR3 comprises 17 residues. CDR1 MNHEY and CDR2 SMNVEV come from the germline V gene (reference sequence). In DNA form, the CDR3 reads TGTGCCAGCAGTTTATCGAAGGGAGAATACCGAGCTATGGCTAACACCTTC. It translates to CASSLSKGEYRAMANTF.

This clonotype was counted ten times or more. The rearrangement links TRBV30 to TRBJ1-5; TRBD1 matches 7 bases. This CDR3 region has 13 residues. The J segment lost 5 bases and the V segment lost 1 base, leaving 2 bases of the junction unmatched. Germline V gene lookup returns CDR1 GTSNPN and CDR2 SVGIG (reference sequence). The CDR3 bases are TGTGCCTGGAGTGGGGGGACAGATCAGCCCCAGCATTTT. Its translation is CAWSGGTDQPQHF.

This clonotype was seen many times. The chain couples TRBV20-1 to TRBJ1-2; perhaps TRBD1 as D (5 bases). The CDR3 has 14 amino acids. The germline V gene has CDR1 DFQATT and CDR2 SNEGSKA (reference sequence). V lost 6 bases, J lost 5 bases, and 19 bases lay in between. The DNA of the CDR3 is TGCAGTGCCAAGAGAGGGACCGACTTTTATGGCTACACCTTC. It yields the protein CSAKRGTDFYGYTF.

This clonotype has a count of ten or more. This chain joins TRBV28 and TRBJ2-7, with 10 bases aligning to TRBD2. CDR1 is MDHEN, CDR2 SYDVKM, per germline. The junction had 11 bases not matched to a gene; V was cut back by 11 bases and J by 7 bases. The CDR3 spans 13 residues. The CDR3 region has the DNA TGTGCCTCTCAGCGGGGGGGCCGAGTGGAGCAGTACTTC. Translated: CASQRGGRVEQYF.

This clonotype was recorded many times. This chain uses TRBV11-2 with TRBJ1-6; 7 nucleotides align to TRBD1. Trimming at V came to 5 bases and at J to 8 bases, leaving 6 bases not matched to a gene. The V gene's germline CDR1 is SGHAT and CDR2 FQNNGV. The CDR3 totals 14 residues. CDR3 sequence reads: CASSRGTDDSPLHF. The CDR3 DNA sequence: TGTGCCAGCAGCCGTGGGACAGACGATTCACCCCTCCACTTT.

In this sample, this clonotype turned up many times. This chain links TRBV9 with TRBJ1-5; 7 bases are shared with TRBD1. The CDR3 sequence is 16 residues long. Looked up from germline, CDR1 is SGDLS and CDR2 is YYNGEE. Unmatched junction bases numbered 7, after V lost 3 bases and J lost 1 base. CDR3 amino acids: CASSGKDRDSNQPQHF. The CDR3 region has the DNA TGTGCCAGCAGCGGCAAAGACAGGGACAGCAATCAGCCCCAGCATTTT.

This clonotype was seen repeatedly, ten times or more. The chain links TRBV10-3 to TRBJ1-1, with 7 nucleotides matching TRBD1. With 10 bases clipped from V and 2 bases from J, the junction kept 4 bases outside the gene matches. Germline V gene data show CDR1 as ENHRY and CDR2 as SYGVKD. The CDR3 has 12 amino acids. The CDR3 nucleotides read TGTGCCACCGGGACAGCCAACACTGAAGCTTTCTTT. Encoded protein: CATGTANTEAFF.

This clonotype was observed at least ten times. V and J are TRBV20-1 and TRBJ1-6; D is possibly TRBD1 (6 bases). V lost 7 bases and J 10 bases, leaving 14 bases between the germline ends. CDR1 is DFQATT, CDR2 SNEGSKA, per germline (reference sequence). The CDR3 length is 12 residues. CDR3 bases: TGCAGTGTCCACAGGGCAAGCTCACCCCTCCACTTT. Protein sequence: CSVHRASSPLHF.